This TCR beta chain was retrieved from a study of siplizumab effects on memory and regulatory T cells. Study observations and caveats: Naive T cells were seen as more diverse than memory cells and as major alloresponse contributors. For mappable alloreactive CD4+ clones, the mean Treg-derived fraction was roughly 70% with siplizumab and 25% to 30% in controls.

Per sample, the assay covered roughly 9.2 x 10^4 TCR templates. Only in-frame clones appear in the TCRdb table, and some are missing; sequencing was by immunoSEQ multiplex PCR. This table has over 85,000 clones, 80% to 95% appearing once. CDR3 length: 15 amino acids. Trimming took off 9 bases at V and 3 bases at J, with 20 bases between the two ends. Germline V lookup: CDR1 MNHEY, CDR2 SVGAGI. This clone was found once. Its antigen is unidentified. Input material: CD4+ T cells sorted from blood. The TCR sequence derives from a human donor in good health. The chain employs TRBV6-5 and TRBJ1-1; no reliable D call. The CDR3 DNA sequence: TGTGCCAGTTCCCGTGAAGACCTAGGGCACACTGAAGCTTTCTTT. It translates to CASSREDLGHTEAFF.